What follows are 32 T cell receptor beta chains derived from one specimen sequenced in a study of T cell responses to AZD1222 COVID-19 vaccine. TCRdb's copy holds only in-frame clones and misses some; the assay was immunoSEQ multiplex PCR. Of roughly 100,000 clones listed, 89% are singletons. Sequencing used peripheral blood, obtained 28 days after the second AZD1222 dose. Source of these receptors: an adult who received the AZD1222 COVID-19 vaccine.

The chain uses TRBV5-1 and TRBJ2-4, with TRBD2 matching 8 bases. J was trimmed by 0 bases and V by 4 bases; bases with no gene match: 12. Germline loops: CDR1 SGHRS, CDR2 YFSETQ. The length of the CDR3 is 18 residues. DNA for the CDR3: TGCGCCAGCAGCCCACGACGGGAGGGGGTTTTAGCCAAAAACATTCAGTACTTC. Residues: CASSPRREGVLAKNIQYF. The full variable domain, completed using reference TRBV5-1 and TRBJ2-4, is KAGVTQTPRYLIKTRGQQVTLSCSPISGHRSVSWYQQTPGQGLQFLFEYFSETQRNKGNFPGRFSGRQFSNSRSEMNVSTLELGDSALYLCASSPRREGVLAKNIQYFGAGTRLSVL.

The rearrangement joins TRBV9 to TRBJ1-4, with TRBD1 as a possible D gene (5 bases). The V and J ends lost 3 bases and 8 bases respectively, with 17 bases between them. The CDR3 loop spans 15 amino acids. CDR1 and CDR2 from the germline V gene are SGDLS and YYNGEE. The CDR3 loop is CASSERGVAGEKLFF. For the CDR3, the DNA is TGTGCCAGCAGCGAGCGGGGAGTGGCAGGGGAAAAACTGTTTTTT. The whole variable domain, remainder taken from reference TRBV9 and TRBJ1-4, is DSGVTQTPKHLITATGQRVTLRCSPRSGDLSVYWYQQSLDQGLQFLIQYYNGEERAKGNILERFSAQQFPDLHSELNLSSLELGDSALYFCASSERGVAGEKLFFGSGTQLSVL.

The J gene is TRBJ1-1, the V gene TRBV5-1; a weak D match, TRBD1 (6 bases). Trimming cost V 0 bases and J 6 bases, with 9 bases left between them. CDR3 size: 13 residues. Germline V gene sequence: CDR1 SGHRS, CDR2 YFSETQ. DNA of the CDR3: TGCGCCAGCAGCTTGGGCAGGGGTGCTGAAGCTTTCTTT. Translating gives CASSLGRGAEAFF.

V usage is TRBV6-5 and J usage is TRBJ1-5; a weak D match, TRBD1 (6 bases). V was clipped by 6 bases and J by 1 base, with 13 bases between them. This CDR3 is built from 15 residues. Germline values: CDR1 MNHEY, CDR2 SVGAGI. CDR3 loop: CASSPGTISNQPQHF. As DNA, the CDR3 is TGTGCCAGCAGCCCAGGGACAATAAGCAATCAGCCCCAGCATTTT.

V gene TRBV7-9 combines with J gene TRBJ2-1; no clear D gene. This CDR3 has 14 amino acids. The germline CDR1 and CDR2 sequences are SEHNR and FQNEAQ (reference sequence). The V gene lost 3 bases and the J gene lost 2 bases, with 8 bases spanning the gap. CDR3 sequence (DNA): TGTGCCAGCAGCTTGCCAGCCCCCTACAATGAGCAGTTCTTC. Translated, it gives CASSLPAPYNEQFF.

The chain couples TRBV7-2 to TRBJ2-3; TRBD1 might be the D (5 bases). The ends were cut back, 2 bases at V and 4 bases at J, with 7 bases in the middle. Germline CDR1 and CDR2: SGHTA and FQGNSA. The CDR3 sequence is 13 residues long. CDR3 in amino acids: CASSLSRADTQYF. CDR3 nucleotide sequence: TGTGCCAGCAGCTTATCCAGGGCAGATACGCAGTATTTT.

The gene calls are TRBV5-1 and TRBJ1-2, with D perhaps TRBD1 (5 bases). CDR3 size: 12 residues. V dropped 3 bases and J dropped 6 bases, with 9 bases sitting between them. Germline CDR1 and CDR2: SGHRS and YFSETQ. CDR3 in DNA: TGCGCCAGCAGCTGGAGAGGGGATGGCTACACCTTC. This gives the protein CASSWRGDGYTF.

The rearrangement links TRBV28 to TRBJ1-2; 12 nucleotides match TRBD1. V was pared by 6 bases and J by 8 bases, with 7 bases of the junction left unmatched. CDR1 MDHEN and CDR2 SYDVKM come from the germline V gene. There are 14 residues in the CDR3. Written as DNA, the CDR3 is TGTGCCAGCAGGGGACAGGGGGCGAGGAAAGGCTACACCTTC. It is translated as CASRGQGARKGYTF.

The gene calls are TRBV2 and TRBJ2-5; 9 nucleotides align to TRBD1. Germline V gives CDR1 SNHLY, CDR2 FYNNEI. V was clipped by 6 bases and J by 4 bases; unmatched bases: 3. The CDR3 consists of 13 residues. CDR3 sequence: CASRTGGRETQYF. For the CDR3, the DNA is TGTGCCAGCAGAACAGGGGGCAGAGAGACCCAGTACTTC.

This clone was observed a few times. The chain has TRBV7-2 and TRBJ2-7, with 9 bases aligning to TRBD1. With V trimmed by 1 base and J by 3 bases, 13 bases remained unmatched. CDR1 is SGHTA and CDR2 is FQGNSA in the germline V gene. The CDR3 is 18 residues long. In nucleotides, the CDR3 is TGTGCCAGCAGCTTAGACAGGGGGCTCAGCGGAGCTTACTACGAGCAGTACTTC. Encoded protein: CASSLDRGLSGAYYEQYF.

This rearrangement joins TRBV3-1 (or the pseudogene TRBV3-2) to TRBJ2-7; D uncertain. Trimming left V 8 bases short and J 5 bases short, with 10 bases between. The germline V gene has CDR1 LGHDT and CDR2 YNNKEL (reference sequence). The CDR3 extends over 11 amino acids. CDR3 sequence (DNA): TGTGCCAGCCAGCACGAGAACGAGCAGTACTTC. Amino acids: CASQHENEQYF.

V and J are TRBV6-5 and TRBJ1-6; D gene unclear. Per germline, CDR1 MNHEY and CDR2 SVGAGI. The V and J ends lost 10 bases and 8 bases respectively, with 15 bases between them. This CDR3 region has 13 residues. The chain's CDR3 is CATRGGWDSPLHF. DNA of the CDR3: TGTGCCACGCGAGGAGGGTGGGATTCACCCCTCCACTTT.

The rearrangement links TRBV28 to TRBJ1-2, with no clear D. The germline V gene encodes CDR1 MDHEN and CDR2 SYDVKM. The CDR3 spans 9 residues. V was clipped by 3 bases and J by 14 bases, with 7 bases between them. CDR3 loop: CASSFQGTF. In DNA, the CDR3 is TGTGCCAGCAGTTTTCAAGGGACCTTC.

The rearrangement joins TRBV7-9 to TRBJ2-7, with D possibly being TRBD1 or TRBD2 (5 bases each). The CDR3 spans 16 residues. Trimming removed 5 bases from V and 0 bases from J, with 17 bases in between. Germline V gene lookup returns CDR1 SEHNR and CDR2 FQNEAQ (reference sequence). CDR3 in amino acids: CASSPRPGRTSYEQYF. The CDR3 nucleotides are TGTGCCAGCAGCCCTCGCCCGGGGCGGACCTCCTACGAGCAGTACTTC.

This sequence joins TRBV4-1 and TRBJ2-7, with TRBD2 as a possible D gene (6 bases). Germline CDR1 reads MGHRA; CDR2 reads YSYEKL. This CDR3 is built from 15 residues. The V end was cut by 0 bases, the J end by 2 bases, with 11 bases between. CDR3 in amino acids: CASSQDRTGAYEQYF. The CDR3 DNA reads TGCGCCAGCAGCCAAGATCGAACGGGAGCCTACGAGCAGTACTTC.

This clone was detected a few times. This chain links TRBV7-2 with TRBJ1-1; D is possibly TRBD1 (5 bases). Trimming pared 1 base from V and 10 bases from J, leaving 13 bases between. This CDR3 contains 13 residues. CDR1 is SGHTA and CDR2 is FQGNSA in the germline V gene. The chain's CDR3 is CASSLVGRAGAFF. Here the CDR3 DNA reads TGTGCCAGCAGCTTAGTGGGACGTGCAGGAGCTTTCTTT.

This chain connects TRBV28 to TRBJ1-5; D possibly corresponds to TRBD1 (5 bases). Looked up from germline, CDR1 is MDHEN and CDR2 is SYDVKM. The CDR3 spans 14 residues. The V gene lost 8 bases and the J gene lost 3 bases, with 14 bases spanning the gap. As DNA, the CDR3 is TGTGCCAGCGGGGGGGTGGCCTTCAATCAGCCCCAGCATTTT. Translating it yields CASGGVAFNQPQHF.

The V call is TRBV19, the J call TRBJ1-1; D ambiguous. The germline V gene has CDR1 LNHDA and CDR2 SQIVND (reference sequence). V lost 6 bases to trimming and J lost 1 base, with 9 bases between them. The CDR3 runs to 13 residues. This CDR3 is CASRSSENTEAFF. The CDR3 DNA sequence: TGTGCCAGTAGGTCTTCAGAGAACACTGAAGCTTTCTTT. Full variable domain (outside the CDR3, taken from reference TRBV19 and TRBJ1-1): DGGITQSPKYLFRKEGQNVTLSCEQNLNHDAMYWYRQDPGQGLRLIYYSQIVNDFQKGDIAEGYSVSREKKESFPLTVTSAQKNPTAFYLCASRSSENTEAFFGQGTRLTVV.

This clone turned up a few times. The chain has TRBV28 and TRBJ1-1, with a weak D call TRBD1 (5 bases). The CDR3 loop spans 15 amino acids. Trimming took off 3 bases at V and 4 bases at J, with 15 bases between the two ends. Germline CDR1 MDHEN, CDR2 SYDVKM. CDR3 sequence: CASSLAGYRATEAFF. The CDR3 DNA reads as TGTGCCAGCAGTTTGGCAGGGTATAGGGCCACTGAAGCTTTCTTT.

J is TRBJ2-2 and V is TRBV19; maybe TRBD2 (5 bases). The germline V gene has CDR1 LNHDA and CDR2 SQIVND (reference sequence). V lost 8 bases and J lost 5, with 18 bases in between. The CDR3 consists of 15 residues. CDR3 amino acids: CASSFTGTGTGELFF. The CDR3 DNA reads TGTGCCAGTTCCTTTACGGGAACGGGAACCGGGGAGCTGTTTTTT.

This clone was picked up a small number of times. The chain is built from TRBV6-6 and TRBJ1-1; unclear D gene. V lost 6 bases, J lost 8 bases, and 16 bases lay in between. Germline CDR1 MNHNY, CDR2 SVGAGI (reference sequence). This CDR3 has 13 amino acids. CDR3 sequence (DNA): TGTGCCAGCAGCCTTCTCCCGACGGCCGAAGCTTTCTTT. This codes for CASSLLPTAEAFF.

The chain recombines TRBV6-1 with TRBJ2-5; 10 nucleotides line up with TRBD1. The CDR3 loop spans 15 amino acids. V shed 2 bases, J shed 4 bases, and the junction held 4 bases outside the gene matches. Germline CDR1 reads MNHNS; CDR2 reads SASEGT. Here the CDR3 DNA reads TGTGCCAGCAGTGAAATTGGGACAGGGGTAGAGACCCAGTACTTC. This gives the protein CASSEIGTGVETQYF.

The gene calls are TRBV5-6 and TRBJ2-1; weak D call: TRBD2 (7 bases). V was clipped by 4 bases and J by 9 bases, with 11 bases between them. Per the germline V gene, CDR1 is SGHDT and CDR2 is YYEEEE. The CDR3 has 12 amino acids. The CDR3 reads CASSRGTTEQFF. Here the CDR3 DNA reads TGTGCCAGCAGCAGGGGGACTACTGAGCAGTTCTTC.

The CDR3 sequence is CASSLGDREKFF. CDR3 sequence (DNA): TGTGCCAGCAGCTTGGGGGACAGGGAGAAGTTCTTC. The V call is TRBV11-3, the J call TRBJ2-1, with 9 nucleotides matching TRBD1. The germline gives CDR1 SGHNT, CDR2 YENEEA. J lost 14 bases, V lost 3 bases, and 5 bases had no gene match. The CDR3 covers 12 residues. The complete variable domain, with remaining parts taken from reference TRBV11-3 and TRBJ2-1, reads EAGVVQSPRYKIIEKKQPVAFWCNPISGHNTLYWYLQNLGQGPELLIRYENEEAVDDSQLPKDRFSAERLKGVDSTLKIQPAELGDSAVYLCASSLGDREKFFGPGTRLTVL.

CDR3 nucleotide sequence: TGTGCCAGTAGTATTCCGAGGGACTTCTACAATGAGCAGTTCTTC. It codes for CASSIPRDFYNEQFF. The chain links TRBV19 to TRBJ2-1, with D perhaps matching TRBD2 (6 bases). The CDR3 runs to 15 residues. The V gene's germline CDR1 is LNHDA and CDR2 SQIVND (reference sequence). V lost 3 bases, J lost 3 bases, and 12 bases lay in between.

This clone has just a few counts. The chain links TRBV27 to TRBJ1-1, with TRBD1 identical over 8 bases. This CDR3 has 16 residues. Losses at the gene ends were 5 bases for V and 4 bases for J; bases not matched to a gene: 12. Per the germline V gene, CDR1 is MNHEY and CDR2 is SMNVEV (reference sequence). The CDR3 bases are TGTGCCAGCAGTCGGTTGCAGGGGGCGAGGACCACTGAAGCTTTCTTT. It yields the protein CASSRLQGARTTEAFF.

This chain connects TRBV7-9 to TRBJ1-2; D remains ambiguous. The CDR3 runs to 14 residues. The ends were cut back, 1 base at V and 3 bases at J, with 9 bases in the middle. CDR1 SEHNR and CDR2 FQNEAQ come from the germline V gene (reference sequence). The CDR3 DNA reads TGTGCCAGCAGCTTAGGTGGGATTGACTATGGCTACACCTTC. Translated: CASSLGGIDYGYTF. The complete variable domain, with remaining parts taken from reference TRBV7-9 and TRBJ1-2, reads DTGVSQNPRHKITKRGQNVTFRCDPISEHNRLYWYRQTLGQGPEFLTYFQNEAQLEKSRLLSDRFSAERPKGSFSTLEIQRTEQGDSAMYLCASSLGGIDYGYTFGSGTRLTVV.

V usage is TRBV9 and J usage is TRBJ2-1; 11 bases fit TRBD2. The CDR3 is 15 amino acids. V was clipped by 4 bases and J by 6 bases; unmatched bases: 6. From germline, CDR1 is SGDLS and CDR2 YYNGEE. DNA of the CDR3: TGTGCCAGCAGCCCACTGGGACTAGCGGCCAATGAGCAGTTCTTC. This codes for CASSPLGLAANEQFF. Together with reference TRBV9 and TRBJ2-1, the CDR3 gives the full variable domain: DSGVTQTPKHLITATGQRVTLRCSPRSGDLSVYWYQQSLDQGLQFLIQYYNGEERAKGNILERFSAQQFPDLHSELNLSSLELGDSALYFCASSPLGLAANEQFFGPGTRLTVL.

The V gene is TRBV28, the J gene TRBJ1-5; 8 bases agree with TRBD1. Germline lookup yields CDR1 MDHEN and CDR2 SYDVKM. J lost 7 bases, V lost 5 bases, and 13 bases had no gene match. The CDR3 runs 16 residues. As DNA, the CDR3 is TGTGCCAGCAGTCCACCTCAGGGGGCCGTGGGACAGCCCCAGCATTTT. This translates into CASSPPQGAVGQPQHF.

The chain links TRBV7-6 to TRBJ2-7; 10 positions agree with TRBD2. Trimming cost V 3 bases and J 5 bases; bases outside gene matches: 7. There are 15 residues in the CDR3. From germline, CDR1 is SGHVS and CDR2 FNYEAQ. The CDR3 DNA is TGTGCCAGCAGCTTGGCAGCGGGAGGGTTCGACGAGCAGTACTTC. Residues: CASSLAAGGFDEQYF. The full variable domain, completed using reference TRBV7-6 and TRBJ2-7, is GAGVSQSPRYKVTKRGQDVALRCDPISGHVSLYWYRQALGQGPEFLTYFNYEAQQDKSGLPNDRFSAERPEGSISTLTIQRTEQRDSAMYRCASSLAAGGFDEQYFGPGTRLTVT.

The rearrangement uses TRBV18 and TRBJ1-4; TRBD1 might be the D (5 bases). The V and J ends lost 6 bases and 0 bases respectively, with 8 bases between them. Germline V gene lookup returns CDR1 KGHSH and CDR2 LQKENI. This CDR3 spans 14 amino acids. The CDR3 DNA follows: TGTGCCAGCTCGACGGGGCCAACTAATGAAAAACTGTTTTTT. It translates to CASSTGPTNEKLFF.

This chain joins TRBV25-1 and TRBJ1-6; no clear D gene. CDR3 size: 14 residues. Germline CDR1 MGHDK, CDR2 SYGVNS. Trimming removed 2 bases at V and 8 bases at J, with 10 bases between. The CDR3 loop reads CASSEGLSYSPLHF. The CDR3, as DNA: TGTGCCAGCAGTGAAGGACTGTCCTATTCACCCCTCCACTTT.